This is a list of T cell receptor beta chains from one sample in a study of T cell responses to AZD1222 COVID-19 vaccine. Method: immunoSEQ multiplex PCR; TCRdb's copy keeps in-frame clones and lacks some. The table lists 95,000 to 110,000 clones, more than 85% of them singletons, with around 5% in the top ten. This material consisted of peripheral blood, taken on day 0 of AZD1222 vaccination. The receptors shown here come from an adult in good health. CDR3s include the opening cysteine and the closing phenylalanine or tryptophan. Each record gives: CDR3 DNA, CDR3 protein, V gene, clone size, D gene, J gene. D genes are given only for firm matches. Expanded clones get a size class; other rows say once, few or many, or leave the size out.

DNA: TGTGCCAGCAGCGTAGCCATTACATCCATAGCCAAAAACATTCAGTACTTC
CDR3: CASSVAITSIAKNIQYF
V: TRBV9
size: .
D: .
J: TRBJ2-4

DNA: TGTGCCAGCAGAGTGGACAGGGGGCTCGGCACTGAAGCTTTCTTT
CDR3: CASRVDRGLGTEAFF
V: TRBV2
size: .
D: TRBD1
J: TRBJ1-1

DNA: TGTGCCAGCAGCTTCAACGCTGACGGCTACACCTTC
CDR3: CASSFNADGYTF
V: TRBV7-9
size: .
D: .
J: TRBJ1-2

DNA: TGTGCCAGCAGCGCCCTAGCGGGGAACTACAATGAGCAGTTCTTC
CDR3: CASSALAGNYNEQFF
V: TRBV9
size: .
D: TRBD2
J: TRBJ2-1

DNA: TGTGCCAGCAGCACGGGGACCGTGACTGAAGCTTTCTTT
CDR3: CASSTGTVTEAFF
V: TRBV11-3
size: .
D: .
J: TRBJ1-1

DNA: TGTGCCAGCAGGCAGACAGCGGACAAGTACAATGAGCAGTTCTTC
CDR3: CASRQTADKYNEQFF
V: TRBV28
size: .
D: .
J: TRBJ2-1

DNA: TGTGCCAGCAGTACCTCCCTGGTATCACCCCTCCACTTT
CDR3: CASSTSLVSPLHF
V: TRBV6-5
size: .
D: .
J: TRBJ1-6

DNA: TGTGCCAGCTCAACTCGGGGCCCCAATCAGCCCCAGCATTTT
CDR3: CASSTRGPNQPQHF
V: TRBV18
size: .
D: .
J: TRBJ1-5

DNA: TGTGCCAGTAGTTCCGGGACTCGGGGAAATGAGCAGTTCTTC
CDR3: CASSSGTRGNEQFF
V: TRBV19
size: .
D: .
J: TRBJ2-1

DNA: TGTGCCAGCACTCCTGGGCTAGCGGGAGGTCTCTACGAGCAGTACTTC
CDR3: CASTPGLAGGLYEQYF
V: TRBV28
size: .
D: TRBD2
J: TRBJ2-7

DNA: TGTGCCATCAGTGAGGGACAGCAAGCCAACGTCCTGACTTTC
CDR3: CAISEGQQANVLTF
V: TRBV10-3
size: .
D: .
J: TRBJ2-6

DNA: TGCAGCGTGGGGGGACACAGGAACACTGAAGCTTTCTTT
CDR3: CSVGGHRNTEAFF
V: TRBV29-1
size: once
D: .
J: TRBJ1-1

DNA: TGTGCCAGCTCACGGGAAGAAAAACTGTTTTTT
CDR3: CASSREEKLFF
V: TRBV18
size: .
D: .
J: TRBJ1-4

DNA: TGTGCCAGCAGCCTACAGGGGAACACTGAAGCTTTCTTT
CDR3: CASSLQGNTEAFF
V: TRBV6-6
size: .
D: .
J: TRBJ1-1

DNA: TGTGCCAGCAGCCTGGACAGGAGATCCTACAATGAGCAGTTCTTC
CDR3: CASSLDRRSYNEQFF
V: TRBV5-4
size: .
D: TRBD1
J: TRBJ2-1

DNA: TGTGCCAGCAGTCCCGGGACAGGGAGCACAGATACGCAGTATTTT
CDR3: CASSPGTGSTDTQYF
V: TRBV6-5
size: .
D: TRBD1
J: TRBJ2-3

DNA: TGCGCCAGCAGTTCGGACAGGGTGGCTGCTTTCTTT
CDR3: CASSSDRVAAFF
V: TRBV5-1
size: .
D: TRBD1
J: TRBJ1-1

DNA: TGTGCCTGGAGTGTTACAACGGGGGGCAGAGGGGAGCTGTTTTTT
CDR3: CAWSVTTGGRGELFF
V: TRBV30
size: .
D: .
J: TRBJ2-2

DNA: TGTGCCAGCAGCCCTCAGGGGGCTACGAAGACCCAGTACTTC
CDR3: CASSPQGATKTQYF
V: TRBV7-8
size: .
D: TRBD1
J: TRBJ2-5

DNA: TGTGCCAGTAGGTTGCAGGCAGGCACTGAAGCTTTCTTT
CDR3: CASRLQAGTEAFF
V: TRBV19
size: .
D: .
J: TRBJ1-1

DNA: TGTGCCAGCAGCTTCGGACTGGGTTACGAGCAGTACTTC
CDR3: CASSFGLGYEQYF
V: TRBV7-2
size: .
D: .
J: TRBJ2-7

DNA: TGCGCCAGCAGCGTTCAAGGGGAGGATACGCAGTATTTT
CDR3: CASSVQGEDTQYF
V: TRBV5-1
size: .
D: .
J: TRBJ2-3

DNA: TGTGCCAGCAGCCTTAGCGGGAGGCTCACCGGGGAGCTGTTTTTT
CDR3: CASSLSGRLTGELFF
V: TRBV6-5
size: .
D: TRBD2
J: TRBJ2-2

DNA: TGCGCCAGCCTAAGGGAGTGGGAGACCCAGTACTTC
CDR3: CASLREWETQYF
V: TRBV10-1
size: once
D: .
J: TRBJ2-5

DNA: TGTGCCAGCAGGGAGTGGGACAGGGTCGCCTACGAGCAGTACTTC
CDR3: CASREWDRVAYEQYF
V: TRBV6-5
size: .
D: TRBD1
J: TRBJ2-7

DNA: TGCGCCAGCAGCCAAGAGCATCTCCGGACAGGGATTAATGAAAAACTGTTTTTT
CDR3: CASSQEHLRTGINEKLFF
V: TRBV4-1
size: .
D: TRBD1
J: TRBJ1-4

DNA: TGTGCCACCAGTAGTCAGCCCCAGCATTTT
CDR3: CATSSQPQHF
V: TRBV24-1
size: .
D: .
J: TRBJ1-5

DNA: TGTGCCAGCAGTGAAGTTCGTGCTAAACAGGAAATGTTCTTC
CDR3: CASSEVRAKQEMFF
V: TRBV25-1
size: .
D: .
J: TRBJ2-1

DNA: TGTGCCAGCAGCGGCAGAGACACAGGACAGGGTTATGGCTACACCTTC
CDR3: CASSGRDTGQGYGYTF
V: TRBV9
size: .
D: TRBD1
J: TRBJ1-2

DNA: TGTGCCAGCTCACCGGGCCCGCCGATGACTTACAATGAGCAGTTCTTC
CDR3: CASSPGPPMTYNEQFF
V: TRBV18
size: .
D: .
J: TRBJ2-1

DNA: TGTGCCAGTAGTATGACCGGGGCCTACGAGCAGTACTTC
CDR3: CASSMTGAYEQYF
V: TRBV19
size: .
D: .
J: TRBJ2-7

DNA: TGTGCCAGCAGTGAATCCAGGATACAGCCCCAGCATTTT
CDR3: CASSESRIQPQHF
V: TRBV6-1
size: few
D: .
J: TRBJ1-5

DNA: TGTGCCAGCAGTTCCCTTAAGAGGCCCCAGCATTTT
CDR3: CASSSLKRPQHF
V: TRBV28
size: .
D: .
J: TRBJ1-5

DNA: TGTGCCAGCAGCTCAGACAGGGGGGTTGATGAAAAACTGTTTTTT
CDR3: CASSSDRGVDEKLFF
V: TRBV7-9
size: .
D: TRBD1
J: TRBJ1-4

DNA: TGTGCCAGCTCACACACATCAGGGGGCCATCAGCCCCAGCATTTT
CDR3: CASSHTSGGHQPQHF
V: TRBV18
size: .
D: TRBD1
J: TRBJ1-5

DNA: TGTGCCAGCAGCTCCCCGGGGCAGAGCAATCAGCCCCAGCATTTT
CDR3: CASSSPGQSNQPQHF
V: TRBV7-2
size: once
D: .
J: TRBJ1-5